The present T cell receptor (beta chain) was sequenced within a study of beta chain features in type 1 diabetes (dated by TCRdb to 2016 to 2018). The study in broad terms: Mean age, gender distribution, total cell number and subset yield did not differ between patients and healthy donors. A total of about 110,000,000 sorted cells were examined across all samples, and a strong correlation was observed between cell number per subset and RNA yield. The study compared the TCRB repertoires of sorted circulating CD4+ T cell subsets in recently diagnosed type 1 diabetes patients with those in matched healthy donors. Whereas all 28 donors provided naive and central memory subsets, regulatory and stem cell-like memory subsets were isolated from just 8 patients and roughly 8 healthy donors. Paper-wide results and their limitations: Naive, central memory and regulatory TCRB repertoires appeared to be more alike among patients than among healthy donors. A moderate but significant shortening of TCRB CDR3 length was observed in type 1 diabetes patients in all four CD4+ subsets. PCR may preferentially amplify shorter templates, but because patient and control samples were amplified and corrected together, any resulting skew would affect both groups equally. Fewer insertions and more nucleotide deletions at VDJ recombination sites were observed in patients with type 1 diabetes, implying thymic rearrangement abnormalities. Because cDNA was sequenced instead of genomic DNA, highly expressing activated cells could be over-represented, though the groups showed no difference in activation or CD3 levels. Because the HLA sub-analyses included only small numbers of individuals, any influence of HLA type on TCRB rearrangement was left unresolved.

The table lists this clone with a few counts. Its recognized antigen is unknown. The record has no base qualities; no much larger clone is one base away. Each donor gave one peripheral blood draw, roughly 110 mL on average, collected into heparinised tubes. A BD FACSAria II was used to sort naive, central memory, regulatory and stem cell-like memory CD4+ T cells with a panel that included CD45RO, CCR7, CD25, CD127, CD95 and CD27. All sorted populations exceeded 95% purity. PBMCs were separated immediately by Lymphoprep density gradient centrifugation and were stained directly, without being cultured. So that batch effects would be minimized, each experiment stained and sorted samples in pairs, pairing one healthy donor with one patient. Sequences MNHNS (CDR1) and SASEGT (CDR2) are obtained from the germline V gene. The CDR3, from cysteine to phenylalanine, totals 13 residues. Only the CDR3 DNA is retained, 39 bases long and in frame from the first base. The germline V end is reduced by 8 bases and the J end by 4 bases; junction bases left unmatched: 6.

The entire isolated RNA was reverse transcribed using the High Capacity cDNA Reverse Transcription Kit, and thus expressed TCRB transcripts were sequenced. Deep immunoSEQ sequencing was performed on naive, central memory and regulatory T cell samples, with an average of about 4 million total reads per sample. After sorted cells were lysed in RLT buffer, RNA was extracted with DNase-treated RNeasy Micro or Mini kits, with the choice depending on cell number. Each cell subset was processed separately to prevent cross-contamination, with patient and healthy donor samples processed together. TCRB sequences were amplified from cDNA with the immunoSEQ multiplex PCR, producing 87-bp fragments spanning the CDR3 region. The amplicons were sequenced using the Illumina HiSeq platform. For the original study's pipeline: PCR bias was corrected computationally using synthetic template baselines, and reads within Hamming distance 2 were collapsed, with unmergeable singletons discarded. By aligning reads against IMGT, V, D and J genes, CDR3 length, and insertions or deletions at six rearrangement sites were assigned. Within each subset, clonotype counts were normalized to sorted cell number, after which true diversity and Gini coefficients were computed with the tcR R package. The overlap coefficient, calculated on TCRB nucleotide sequences, was used to measure repertoire sharing. Out-of-frame TCRB sequences from naive cells were analyzed as a proxy for the pre-selection repertoire. Held by TCRdb, this immuneACCESS table contains in-frame sequences only and omits some clones. Under half of the omission traces to an unresolved V gene where checked; the cause of the rest is unknown. Clone size and V and J calls were adopted from that table, with D and trimming inferred from the DNA. This sample holds about 620,000 clones; around a sixth were observed only once. In total, the top ten clones hold about 0.086% of the sample.

This clonotype was sampled from a man between 18 and 29 years old in good health. Sequencing was performed on naive CD4+ T cells from blood. Per the publication, the cell subset or site label means: true naive CD4+ T cells. The chain uses TRBV6-1 and TRBJ2-3; 7 bases in the junction line up with TRBD2. The CDR3 loop reads CASRAGVPDTQYF. The DNA sequence is given as TGTGCCAGCCGGGCGGGAGTCCCAGATACGCAGTATTTT.